Listed below are T cell receptor beta chains from one sample, sequenced in a study of T cell changes during pregnancy in multiple sclerosis. Profiled with immunoSEQ multiplex PCR; TCRdb holds only in-frame clones, not every one. This table holds under 70,000 clones, roughly 91% found once. The input for sequencing was peripheral blood, taken in the third trimester of pregnancy. The receptors originated from a female donor in good health, enrolled as a control in a pregnancy study. Both conserved end residues are trimmed from each CDR3. Each record gives: J gene, V gene, CDR3 protein.

J: TRBJ2-3; V: TRBV9; CDR3: ASSASGGGTSTDTQY
J: TRBJ2-7; V: TRBV6-1; CDR3: ASSQDRGLSYEQY
J: TRBJ1-1; V: TRBV19; CDR3: ASSISGHQNTEAF
J: TRBJ1-1; V: TRBV11-1; CDR3: ASSAYSNTEAF
J: TRBJ1-4; V: TRBV30; CDR3: AWTEGHGNLGFEKLF
J: TRBJ2-5; V: TRBV6-6; CDR3: ASSYSGQSPGTAQY
J: TRBJ1-1; V: TRBV28; CDR3: ASRPPGPGPRSTEAF
J: TRBJ1-1; V: TRBV10-3; CDR3: AISAGGTEAF
J: TRBJ1-2; V: TRBV19; CDR3: ASSMEQNYGYT
J: TRBJ2-2; V: TRBV18; CDR3: ASSPQGLAAGELF
J: TRBJ2-7; V: TRBV4-1; CDR3: ASSHPDSVYEQY
J: TRBJ1-2; V: TRBV7-2; CDR3: ASSLSEPYGYT
J: TRBJ2-5; V: TRBV10-3; CDR3: AISEGYQETQY
J: TRBJ2-7; V: TRBV6-5; CDR3: ASSYIGGSEQY
J: TRBJ1-6; V: TRBV27; CDR3: ASKRVFYNSPLH
J: TRBJ2-2; V: TRBV27; CDR3: ASSPRQGWGTGELF
J: TRBJ1-6; V: TRBV30; CDR3: AWSEGQLNSPLH
J: TRBJ2-1; V: TRBV11-3; CDR3: ASSLLRLANEQF
J: TRBJ2-7; V: TRBV12-5; CDR3: ASGFRPEGEQY
J: TRBJ1-1; V: TRBV9; CDR3: ASSVEGRGDTEAF
J: TRBJ1-2; V: TRBV6-5; CDR3: ASSLSADYGYT
J: TRBJ1-5; V: TRBV5-6; CDR3: ASRSGQGVGPQH
J: TRBJ1-5; V: TRBV4-1; CDR3: ASSQEWGGQGAASIWRQH
J: TRBJ1-1; V: TRBV6-5; CDR3: ASSYSPWRNTEAF
J: TRBJ2-7; V: TRBV7-8; CDR3: ASSGRVRTSGNSYEQY
J: TRBJ2-2; V: TRBV2; CDR3: ASSGMFSEMNTGELF